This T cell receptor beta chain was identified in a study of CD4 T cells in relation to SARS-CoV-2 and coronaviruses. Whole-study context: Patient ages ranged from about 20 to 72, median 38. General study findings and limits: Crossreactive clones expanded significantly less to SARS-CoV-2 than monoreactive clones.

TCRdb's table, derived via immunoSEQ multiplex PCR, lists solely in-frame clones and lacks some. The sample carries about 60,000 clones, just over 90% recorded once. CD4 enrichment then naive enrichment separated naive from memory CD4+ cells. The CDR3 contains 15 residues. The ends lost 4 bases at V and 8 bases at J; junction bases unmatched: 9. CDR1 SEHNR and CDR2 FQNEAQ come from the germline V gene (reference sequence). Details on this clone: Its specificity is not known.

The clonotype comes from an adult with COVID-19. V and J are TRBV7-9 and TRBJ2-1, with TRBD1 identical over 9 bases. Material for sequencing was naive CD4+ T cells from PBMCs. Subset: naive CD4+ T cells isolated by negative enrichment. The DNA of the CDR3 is TGTGCCAGCAGCTCTCCGGGACAGGGTTGGGATGAGCAGTTCTTC. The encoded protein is CASSSPGQGWDEQFF.